These 8 T cell receptor beta chains share one sample of origin, sequenced in a study of graft-versus-host responses after intestinal transplantation. Plates contained around 200,000 CFSE-labeled responder cells and around 200,000 irradiated, violet-dye-labeled stimulator cells. Sequencing was performed with immunoSEQ multiplex PCR; in TCRdb, only in-frame clones are kept and a portion is missing. The sample records 10,000 to 15,000 clones, roughly 29% being singletons. This specimen consisted of alloreactive CD8+ T cells from a mixed lymphocyte reaction culture, obtained before intestinal transplant. Subset of the sample: CFSE-low proliferating T cells sorted from roughly 6-day pre-transplant mixed lymphocyte reaction (GvH or HvG direction). These receptors were collected from a human patient who received an intestinal transplant.

This clone is labeled as medium-sized. The J gene is TRBJ2-2, the V gene TRBV7-9; TRBD2 aligns across 9 bases. The junction had 5 bases not matched to a gene; V was cut back by 5 bases and J by 1 base. CDR3 size: 16 residues. CDR1 SEHNR and CDR2 FQNEAQ come from the germline V gene (reference sequence). The CDR3 loop reads CASSPSSGENTGELFF. In DNA form, the CDR3 reads TGTGCCAGCAGCCCTTCTAGCGGGGAGAACACCGGGGAGCTGTTTTTT.

This clone is medium-sized by share. This sequence joins TRBV4-1 and TRBJ2-7; D could derive from TRBD1 or TRBD2 (5 bases each). The ends were cut back, 0 bases at V and 5 bases at J, with 14 bases in the middle. CDR1 and CDR2 from the germline V gene are MGHRA and YSYEKL. The CDR3 runs to 15 residues. DNA of the CDR3: TGCGCCAGCAGCCAAGAGGGACGGGCGGCGGACGAGCAGTACTTC. Its translation: CASSQEGRAADEQYF.

The V gene is TRBV4-1, the J gene TRBJ2-2, with 9 nucleotides matching TRBD2. V gave up 1 base and J gave up 2 bases; unmatched junction bases: 5. The CDR3 runs to 17 residues. The germline gives CDR1 MGHRA, CDR2 YSYEKL. CDR3 amino acids: CASSQVGLAGNTGELFF. For the CDR3, the DNA is TGCGCCAGCAGCCAAGTTGGGCTAGCGGGAAACACCGGGGAGCTGTTTTTT.

V gene TRBV6-5 combines with J gene TRBJ2-2; D gene uncertain. This CDR3 contains 15 residues. V was pared by 2 bases and J by 1 base, with 8 bases between. The germline gives CDR1 MNHEY, CDR2 SVGAGI. DNA of the CDR3: TGTGCCAGCAGTTACGGAGTTATGAACACCGGGGAGCTGTTTTTT. As protein: CASSYGVMNTGELFF.

In DNA, the CDR3 is TGTGCCAGCAGTCCCGGGACCAACATTCAGTACTTC. Protein: CASSPGTNIQYF. The chain has TRBV6-5 and TRBJ2-4; D might be TRBD1 or TRBD2, each matching 5 bases. The CDR3 is made up of 12 amino acids. Germline lookup yields CDR1 MNHEY and CDR2 SVGAGI. The ends were cut back, 5 bases at V and 7 bases at J, with 9 bases in the middle.

The chain employs TRBV7-8 and TRBJ2-3; D unresolved. The CDR3 has 14 amino acids. Trimming removed 1 base from V and 2 bases from J, with 7 bases in between. Germline CDR1 reads SGHVS; CDR2 reads FQNEAQ. The chain's CDR3 is CASSLGRLTDTQYF. Written as DNA, the CDR3 is TGTGCCAGCAGCTTAGGGCGTCTCACAGATACGCAGTATTTT.

The chain is built from TRBV19 and TRBJ1-5, with 11 bases identical to TRBD1. V gave up 9 bases and J gave up 8 bases; unmatched junction bases: 15. The CDR3 sequence is 16 residues long. Germline loops: CDR1 LNHDA, CDR2 SQIVND (reference sequence). The CDR3 is CASKDRDRGVREPQHF. The CDR3 nucleotides are TGTGCCAGCAAAGACCGGGACAGGGGGGTTCGGGAGCCCCAGCATTTT.

The DNA for the CDR3 is TGTGCCAGCAGCATACTGACAGAACCTAATGAAAAACTGTTTTTT. As protein: CASSILTEPNEKLFF. This rearrangement joins TRBV5-4 to TRBJ1-4; tentative D call: TRBD1 (5 bases). CDR3 length equals 15 residues. Germline lookup yields CDR1 SGHNT and CDR2 YYREEE (reference sequence). V dropped 4 bases and J dropped 3 bases, with 13 bases sitting between them.